Only a few counts were recorded for the clone carrying this T cell receptor beta chain. The source of the sample is a study of blood T cell repertoires in COVID-19. Study details: The United States, Italy and Spain were the sources of the acute and convalescent COVID-19 samples. Nucleic acid was either cDNA or gDNA, and it came from T cells, B-cell-depleted T cells, or PBMCs.

Original processing methods: By means of reference gene primer amplification, nucleated cell counts were estimated. Clones were sequenced by immunoSEQ multiplex PCR, and TCRdb holds only the in-frame ones, with some missing. The V and J calls and clone size are taken from that table; D and trimming were inferred from the DNA. Among over 130,000 clones listed, around 81% were seen once. Sequencing was performed on peripheral blood. The TCR sequence derives from a woman aged 55-69 years with acute or convalescent COVID-19.

The CDR3 coding sequence is TGTGCCAGCAGCCCAGCCGGGACAGGGGTTCCCCATGAGCAGTTCTTC. The encoded protein is CASSPAGTGVPHEQFF. The V gene is TRBV7-2, the J gene TRBJ2-1; 10 nucleotides match TRBD1. Per the germline V gene, CDR1 is SGHTA and CDR2 is FQGNSA. The CDR3 is 16 amino acids. The V gene end was trimmed by 5 bases and the J gene end by 8 bases; junction bases not matched to a gene: 12.